The following is a T cell receptor beta chain sequence with its context. The data are from a study of cytomegalovirus exposure and HLA in healthy donors. Primers for the PCR totalled 60 Vbeta and 13 Jbeta. TCRdb's copy holds only in-frame clones and misses some; the assay was immunoSEQ multiplex PCR. This table has approximately 110,000 clones, 60% to 85% appearing once. With V trimmed by 10 bases and J by 6 bases, 11 bases remained unmatched. The germline V gene encodes CDR1 ENHRY and CDR2 SYGVKD. This CDR3 contains 15 residues. The chain recombines TRBV10-3 with TRBJ1-5, with 11 bases identical to TRBD1. This receptor was identified in a woman between 40 and 50 years old in good health and CMV-seropositive. Sequencing input: PBMCs. The CDR3 spells CATRPGQGVSQPQHF. The DNA of the CDR3 is TGTGCCACACGCCCGGGACAGGGGGTTTCTCAGCCCCAGCATTTT.